In this sample, the clone carrying this TCR beta chain turned up many times. The target antigen is unknown. Original analysis: The study took CDR3 differences across clinicopathological groups and made a distant-metastasis classifier for papillary thyroid cancer from them. TCRdb reanalyzed the PCR reads via MiXCR. TCRdb, not the original authors, processed these V and J calls. This table holds over 20,000 clones, 28% found once. This sample was included in a study of metastatic and nonmetastatic thyroid tumors. Study overall: Blood and tumor or nodule tissue repertoires from malignant and benign thyroid patients were compared. Study results and caveats: Compared with benign nodules, malignant thyroid tumors were reported to have significantly higher TCR beta diversity in both blood and tumor.

No treatment of any kind had been given to any patient before thyroid surgery. Sequenced input: tumor tissue. The clonotype comes from a male donor with papillary thyroid cancer or a benign thyroid nodule (not recorded which). Some clones in this sample may be carry-over from other donors' samples.

DNA for the CDR3: TGTGCCAGCAGTGTCGCTAGCGGGAGAGGTGAGACCCAGTACTTC. Translating it yields CASSVASGRGETQYF. The rearrangement joins TRBV9 to TRBJ2-5; 10 nucleotides agree with TRBD2. V lost 5 bases, J lost 5 bases, and 9 bases stayed unmatched. This CDR3 is built from 15 residues. The V gene's germline CDR1 is SGDLS and CDR2 YYNGEE.